Following are 24 T cell receptor beta chains from one sample sequenced in a study of T cells in narcolepsy. Clones were read by immunoSEQ multiplex PCR, and TCRdb kept only the in-frame ones, dropping some. The sample has around 32,000 clones; 79% are singletons. The source material was CD45RA- memory CD4+ T cells from PBMCs. The receptors originated from a human donor with narcolepsy.

J is TRBJ1-1 and V is TRBV5-1; D remains unclear. The CDR3 loop spans 15 amino acids. Germline CDR1 is SGHRS and CDR2 is YFSETQ. V was shortened by 0 bases and J by 1 base, with 10 bases between the two germline ends. The CDR3 spells CASSLGQTSNTEAFF. The DNA of the CDR3 is TGCGCCAGCAGCTTGGGACAAACCTCGAACACTGAAGCTTTCTTT.

The chain is built from TRBV6-4 and TRBJ2-2, with D perhaps matching TRBD1 or TRBD2 (5 bases each). V was trimmed by 8 bases and J by 4 bases, leaving 14 bases between them. The length of the CDR3 is 14 residues. CDR1 is MRHNA and CDR2 is SNTAGT in the germline V gene. The DNA of the CDR3 is TGTGCCAGCTCAGGGACGCCGGGCACCGGGGAGCTGTTTTTT. Protein sequence: CASSGTPGTGELFF.

The V gene is TRBV19, the J gene TRBJ2-3; D is possibly TRBD1 (6 bases). Germline V gene lookup returns CDR1 LNHDA and CDR2 SQIVND (reference sequence). This CDR3 has 14 amino acids. V was shortened by 3 bases and J by 1 base, with 8 bases between the two germline ends. In nucleotides, the CDR3 is TGTGCCAGTAGTATGAGGACAGGCACAGATACGCAGTATTTT. This gives the protein CASSMRTGTDTQYF.

The chain is built from TRBV5-1 and TRBJ2-3; 12 bases line up with TRBD2. The CDR3 covers 14 residues. V gave up 5 bases and J gave up 6 bases; unmatched junction bases: 4. CDR1 is SGHRS and CDR2 is YFSETQ in the germline V gene. The CDR3, as DNA: TGCGCCAGCAGACTAGCGGGAGGACCGGATACGCAGTATTTT. Protein sequence: CASRLAGGPDTQYF.

The chain couples TRBV7-8 to TRBJ1-2, with D unclear. The CDR3 is 14 amino acids. Trimming stripped 4 bases from V and 3 bases from J, with 12 bases between. Germline CDR1 reads SGHVS; CDR2 reads FQNEAQ. CDR3 DNA: TGTGCCAGCAGCTCCCGGGAGGGAGACTATGGCTACACCTTC. This translates into CASSSREGDYGYTF. The whole variable domain, remainder taken from reference TRBV7-8 and TRBJ1-2, is GAGVSQSPRYKVAKRGQDVALRCDPISGHVSLFWYQQALGQGPEFLTYFQNEAQLDKSGLPSDRFFAERPEGSVSTLKIQRTQQEDSAVYLCASSSREGDYGYTFGSGTRLTVV.

J is TRBJ2-5 and V is TRBV11-3; D possibly uses TRBD1 or TRBD2 (5 bases each). This CDR3 has 13 residues. The germline V and J ends were trimmed by 5 bases and 4 bases, with 11 bases remaining between them. CDR1 SGHNT and CDR2 YENEEA come from the germline V gene. CDR3 sequence: CASSRRGRETQYF. CDR3 DNA: TGTGCCAGCAGCCGCCGGGGCCGAGAGACCCAGTACTTC.

Regarding this clone: The same CDR3 can be traced to other DNA sequences in this sample. V usage is TRBV5-1 and J usage is TRBJ2-3; the D is unclear. With 4 bases removed from V and 0 bases from J, the gap between germline ends came to 3 bases. Germline V gene data show CDR1 as SGHRS and CDR2 as YFSETQ. There are 12 residues in the CDR3. This chain's CDR3 is CASSLSTDTQYF. CDR3 coding DNA: TGCGCCAGCAGCCTAAGCACAGATACGCAGTATTTT.

This rearrangement joins TRBV19 to TRBJ2-2; maybe TRBD1 (5 bases). In germline, CDR1 is LNHDA, CDR2 SQIVND (reference sequence). The CDR3 has 15 residues. Trimming stripped 1 base from V and 3 bases from J, with 9 bases between. The CDR3: CASSIARTYTGELFF. Here the CDR3 DNA reads TGTGCCAGTAGTATAGCCAGGACATACACCGGGGAGCTGTTTTTT.

V and J are TRBV6-5 and TRBJ2-3; D is perhaps TRBD2 (5 bases). The CDR3 runs 15 residues. Germline V gene data show CDR1 as MNHEY and CDR2 as SVGAGI. V lost 4 bases to trimming and J lost 2 bases, with 13 bases between them. The CDR3, as DNA: TGTGCCAGCAGTTCGAAGGCGGGCGCCACAGATACGCAGTATTTT. The encoded protein is CASSSKAGATDTQYF.

The V gene is TRBV28, the J gene TRBJ1-5, with 7 nucleotides matching TRBD1. V gave up 6 bases and J gave up 7 bases; unmatched junction bases: 12. This CDR3 comprises 15 residues. Germline assignment: CDR1 MDHEN and CDR2 SYDVKM. The CDR3 sequence: CASSSKTGLPQPQHF. In DNA form, the CDR3 reads TGTGCCAGCAGCTCAAAGACAGGGTTACCCCAGCCCCAGCATTTT. Drawing the rest from reference TRBV28 and TRBJ1-5, the complete variable domain is DVKVTQSSRYLVKRTGEKVFLECVQDMDHENMFWYRQDPGLGLRLIYFSYDVKMKEKGDIPEGYSVSREKKERFSLILESASTNQTSMYLCASSSKTGLPQPQHFGDGTRLSIL.

J is TRBJ2-3 and V is TRBV5-1; 8 nucleotides line up with TRBD1. The V gene end was trimmed by 0 bases and the J gene end by 0 bases; junction bases not matched to a gene: 3. Germline CDR1 is SGHRS and CDR2 is YFSETQ. This CDR3 is built from 16 residues. The CDR3 nucleotides read TGCGCCAGCAGCTTGGCCGGACAGGGAAGCACAGATACGCAGTATTTT. It encodes CASSLAGQGSTDTQYF.

The chain employs TRBV19 and TRBJ2-5; no definite D call. The germline V and J ends were trimmed by 0 bases and 4 bases, with 6 bases remaining between them. The V gene's germline CDR1 is LNHDA and CDR2 SQIVND (reference sequence). The CDR3 has 13 residues. The CDR3 here is CASSIDERETQYF. CDR3 nucleotides: TGTGCCAGTAGTATAGATGAGAGAGAGACCCAGTACTTC.

The DNA for the CDR3 is TGTGCCAGCAGTTCCTCCCTTATCCCCGAACGCTTCGGGCAGTTCTTC. Amino acid sequence: CASSSSLIPERFGQFF. The rearrangement uses TRBV28 and TRBJ2-1; no clear D gene. The V gene's germline CDR1 is MDHEN and CDR2 SYDVKM. The CDR3 is made up of 16 amino acids. The germline V and J ends were trimmed by 4 bases and 12 bases, with 25 bases remaining between them.

The genes are TRBV27 and TRBJ2-7; unclear D gene. Germline V gene lookup returns CDR1 MNHEY and CDR2 SMNVEV (reference sequence). The CDR3 is 14 residues long. Trimming cost V 0 bases and J 2 bases, with 8 bases left between them. Written as DNA, the CDR3 is TGTGCCAGCAGTTTATCCCCTAACACCTACGAGCAGTACTTC. Translated, it gives CASSLSPNTYEQYF.

This clone was counted a single time. The chain recombines TRBV5-6 with TRBJ1-2; D possibly corresponds to TRBD1 (5 bases). The V end lost 2 bases, the J end lost 6 bases, and 23 bases lay between the germline ends. This CDR3 is 17 amino acids long. CDR1 and CDR2 (germline): SGHDT, YYEEEE. CDR3 nucleotide sequence: TGTGCCAGCAGCTTCACGGCGGCAGGCCCTCGGGGCCATGGCTACACCTTC. Translated, it gives CASSFTAAGPRGHGYTF. Combining the CDR3 with reference TRBV5-6 and TRBJ1-2 gives the whole variable domain DAGVTQSPTHLIKTRGQQVTLRCSPKSGHDTVSWYQQALGQGPQFIFQYYEEEERQRGNFPDRFSGHQFPNYSSELNVNALLLGDSALYLCASSFTAAGPRGHGYTFGSGTRLTVV.

This clone has only a few counts. The J gene is TRBJ2-7, the V gene TRBV29-1; D is perhaps TRBD2 (5 bases). The CDR3 extends over 13 amino acids. The ends were cut back, 4 bases at V and 3 bases at J, with 13 bases in the middle. Germline V gene sequence: CDR1 SQVTM, CDR2 ANQGSEA. The CDR3 DNA reads TGCAGCGTTGTACGTCCCGGGGTCTACGAGCAGTACTTC. Its protein is CSVVRPGVYEQYF.

The chain is built from TRBV9 and TRBJ2-3; D may be TRBD2 (5 bases). Trimming pared 4 bases from V and 3 bases from J, leaving 9 bases between. CDR3 length equals 13 residues. Germline assignment: CDR1 SGDLS and CDR2 YYNGEE. CDR3 amino acids: CASSRGATDTQYF. CDR3 nucleotides: TGTGCCAGCAGCCGGGGAGCGACAGATACGCAGTATTTT.

The chain joins TRBV30 to TRBJ1-1, with TRBD1 identical over 7 bases. This CDR3 region has 14 residues. Germline V gene sequence: CDR1 GTSNPN, CDR2 SVGIG (reference sequence). Germline trimming cut 7 bases from V and 0 bases from J; bases unmatched to any gene: 8. The CDR3 DNA follows: TGTGCCTTAGGGGGCCGGGGCATGAACACTGAAGCTTTCTTT. Amino acids: CALGGRGMNTEAFF.

The J gene is TRBJ1-2, the V gene TRBV19; a weak D match, TRBD1 (6 bases). Trimming removed 6 bases from V and 6 bases from J, with 14 bases in between. This CDR3 spans 13 amino acids. Germline loops: CDR1 LNHDA, CDR2 SQIVND (reference sequence). CDR3 in amino acids: CASSARRGDGYTF. The CDR3 bases are TGTGCCAGTAGCGCCCGAAGGGGGGATGGCTACACCTTC.

This clone was observed a few times. This sequence joins TRBV25-1 and TRBJ1-2; 7 bases agree with TRBD1. V lost 6 bases and J lost 5; bases outside the gene matches: 6. From germline, CDR1 is MGHDK and CDR2 SYGVNS. The CDR3 consists of 13 residues. In DNA, the CDR3 is TGTGCCAGCAGCCCGGGACAGCTTTATGGCTACACCTTC. Residues: CASSPGQLYGYTF.

The chain recombines TRBV7-8 with TRBJ2-1; D is unclear. The V end was cut by 0 bases, the J end by 8 bases, with 5 bases between. This CDR3 comprises 12 residues. CDR1 is SGHVS and CDR2 is FQNEAQ in the germline V gene. Written as DNA, the CDR3 is TGTGCCAGCAGCTTAGCCGGGTATGAGCAGTTCTTC. Protein product: CASSLAGYEQFF.

This rearrangement joins TRBV19 to TRBJ1-1; possible D gene TRBD1, 6 bases. V was clipped by 7 bases and J by 5 bases, with 14 bases between them. Germline V lookup: CDR1 LNHDA, CDR2 SQIVND (reference sequence). CDR3 length equals 13 residues. DNA of the CDR3: TGTGCCAGTATTCGGAGGGGGAGGACTGAAGCTTTCTTT. Translation: CASIRRGRTEAFF.

In its sample, this clone was seen once. V and J are TRBV7-2 and TRBJ2-1; tentative D call: TRBD2 (5 bases). The germline V gene encodes CDR1 SGHTA and CDR2 FQGNSA. CDR3 length equals 15 residues. V was trimmed by 4 bases and J by 0 bases, leaving 10 bases between them. The CDR3 sequence is CASSSTTSSYNEQFF. The DNA for the CDR3 is TGTGCCAGCAGCTCGACTACGAGCTCCTACAATGAGCAGTTCTTC.

The V gene is TRBV27, the J gene TRBJ2-7; 8 bases map to TRBD2. Germline-derived CDR1 and CDR2 are MNHEY and SMNVEV (reference sequence). V shed 5 bases and J 5 bases; nucleotides not matched to a gene: 17. There are 17 residues in the CDR3. CDR3 sequence reads: CASSLWRRGTSRHEQYF. The CDR3, as DNA: TGTGCCAGCAGTCTGTGGAGGAGGGGGACTAGTCGTCACGAGCAGTACTTC.